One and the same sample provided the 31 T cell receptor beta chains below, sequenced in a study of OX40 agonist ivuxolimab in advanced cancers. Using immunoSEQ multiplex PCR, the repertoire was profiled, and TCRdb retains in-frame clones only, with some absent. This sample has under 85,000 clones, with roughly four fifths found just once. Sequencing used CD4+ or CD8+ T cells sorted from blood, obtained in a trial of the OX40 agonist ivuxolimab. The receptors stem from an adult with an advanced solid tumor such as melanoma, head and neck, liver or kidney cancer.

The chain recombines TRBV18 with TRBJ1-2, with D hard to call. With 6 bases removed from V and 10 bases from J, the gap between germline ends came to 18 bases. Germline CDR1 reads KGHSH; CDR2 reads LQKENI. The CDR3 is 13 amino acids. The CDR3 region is CASSPDSGRTYTF. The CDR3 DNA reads TGTGCCAGCTCCCCTGACTCCGGGAGAACCTACACCTTC.

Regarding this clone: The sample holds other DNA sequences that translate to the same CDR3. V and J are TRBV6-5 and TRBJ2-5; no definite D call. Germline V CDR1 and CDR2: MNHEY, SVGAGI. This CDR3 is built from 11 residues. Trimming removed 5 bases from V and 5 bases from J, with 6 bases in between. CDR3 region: CASSLRETQYF. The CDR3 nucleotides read TGTGCCAGCAGTCTGAGGGAGACCCAGTACTTC.

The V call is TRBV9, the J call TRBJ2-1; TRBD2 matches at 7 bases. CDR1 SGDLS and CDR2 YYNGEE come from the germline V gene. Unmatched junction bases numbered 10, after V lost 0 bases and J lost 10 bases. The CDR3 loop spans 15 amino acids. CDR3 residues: CASSVAGLGGEEQFF. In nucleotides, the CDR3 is TGTGCCAGCAGCGTAGCTGGCTTGGGAGGGGAGGAGCAGTTCTTC.

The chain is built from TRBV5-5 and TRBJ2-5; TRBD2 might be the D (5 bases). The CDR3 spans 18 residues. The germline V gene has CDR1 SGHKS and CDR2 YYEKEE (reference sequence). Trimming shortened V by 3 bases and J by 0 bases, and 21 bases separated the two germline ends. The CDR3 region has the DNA TGTGCCAGCAGCTGGAGGCCCTTTGGCGGCGAGTACCAAGAGACCCAGTACTTC. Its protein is CASSWRPFGGEYQETQYF.

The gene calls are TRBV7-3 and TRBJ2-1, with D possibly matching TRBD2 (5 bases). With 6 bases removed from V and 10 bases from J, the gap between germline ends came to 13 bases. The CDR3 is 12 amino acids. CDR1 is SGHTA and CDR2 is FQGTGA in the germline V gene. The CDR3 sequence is CASRRAGREQFF. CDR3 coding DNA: TGTGCCAGCAGGCGGGCCGGACGGGAGCAGTTCTTC.

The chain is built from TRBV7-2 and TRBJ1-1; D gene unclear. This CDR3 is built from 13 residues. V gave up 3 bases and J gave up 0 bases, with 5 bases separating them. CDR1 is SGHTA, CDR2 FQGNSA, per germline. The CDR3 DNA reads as TGTGCCAGCAGCTTGACGGTGAACACTGAAGCTTTCTTT. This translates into CASSLTVNTEAFF. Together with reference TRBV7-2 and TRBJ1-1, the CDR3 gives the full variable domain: GAGVSQSPSNKVTEKGKDVELRCDPISGHTALYWYRQSLGQGLEFLIYFQGNSAPDKSGLPSDRFSAERTGGSVSTLTIQRTQQEDSAVYLCASSLTVNTEAFFGQGTRLTVV.

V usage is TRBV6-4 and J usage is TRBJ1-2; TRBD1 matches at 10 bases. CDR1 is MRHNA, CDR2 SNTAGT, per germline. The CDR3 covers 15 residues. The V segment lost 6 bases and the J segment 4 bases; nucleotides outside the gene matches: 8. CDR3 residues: CASSRTGTGAYGYTF. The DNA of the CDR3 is TGTGCCAGCAGCAGAACCGGGACAGGGGCCTATGGCTACACCTTC.

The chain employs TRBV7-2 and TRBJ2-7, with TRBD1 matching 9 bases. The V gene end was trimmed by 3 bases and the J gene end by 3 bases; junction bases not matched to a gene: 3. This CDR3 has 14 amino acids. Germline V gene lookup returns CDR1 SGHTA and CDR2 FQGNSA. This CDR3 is CASSFGTGYYEQYF. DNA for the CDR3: TGTGCCAGCAGCTTCGGGACAGGGTACTACGAGCAGTACTTC.

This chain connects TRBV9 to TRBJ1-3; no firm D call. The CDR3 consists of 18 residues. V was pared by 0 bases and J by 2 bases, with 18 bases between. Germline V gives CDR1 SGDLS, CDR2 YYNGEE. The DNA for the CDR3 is TGTGCCAGCAGCGTAGAAGAGCGGGAGGGCGCCGCTGGAAACACCATATATTTT. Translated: CASSVEEREGAAGNTIYF.

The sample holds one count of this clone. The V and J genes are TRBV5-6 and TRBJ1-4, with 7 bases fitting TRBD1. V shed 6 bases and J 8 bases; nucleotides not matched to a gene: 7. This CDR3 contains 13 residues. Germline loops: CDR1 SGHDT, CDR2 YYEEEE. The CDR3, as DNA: TGTGCCAGCACCCGACAGGGATGGGAAAAACTGTTTTTT. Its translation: CASTRQGWEKLFF.

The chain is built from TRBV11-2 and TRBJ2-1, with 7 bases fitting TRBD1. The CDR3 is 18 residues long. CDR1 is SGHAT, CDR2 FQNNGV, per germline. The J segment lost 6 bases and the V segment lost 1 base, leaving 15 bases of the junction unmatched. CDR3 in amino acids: CASSLGGLGQLRFNEQFF. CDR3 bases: TGTGCCAGCAGCTTAGGGGGTTTGGGACAGCTAAGGTTCAATGAGCAGTTCTTC.

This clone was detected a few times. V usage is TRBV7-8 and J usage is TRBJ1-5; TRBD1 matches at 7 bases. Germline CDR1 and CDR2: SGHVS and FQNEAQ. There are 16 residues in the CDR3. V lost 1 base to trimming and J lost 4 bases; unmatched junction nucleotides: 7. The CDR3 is CASSLGAGGTNQPQHF. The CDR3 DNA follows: TGTGCCAGCAGCTTAGGGGCAGGGGGGACGAATCAGCCCCAGCATTTT.

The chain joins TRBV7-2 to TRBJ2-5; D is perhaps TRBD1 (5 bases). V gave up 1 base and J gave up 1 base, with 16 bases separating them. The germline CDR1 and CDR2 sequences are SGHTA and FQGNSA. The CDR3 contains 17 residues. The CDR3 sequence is CASSLGGTPGIQETQYF. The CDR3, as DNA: TGTGCCAGCAGCTTAGGCGGTACTCCAGGGATCCAAGAGACCCAGTACTTC.

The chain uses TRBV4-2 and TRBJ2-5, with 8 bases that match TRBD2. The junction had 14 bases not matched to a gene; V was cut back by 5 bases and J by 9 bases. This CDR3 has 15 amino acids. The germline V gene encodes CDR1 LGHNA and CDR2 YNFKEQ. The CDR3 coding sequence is TGTGCCAGCAGCGAGGAAACTAGCGGTAAAATGGCCCAGTACTTC. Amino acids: CASSEETSGKMAQYF.

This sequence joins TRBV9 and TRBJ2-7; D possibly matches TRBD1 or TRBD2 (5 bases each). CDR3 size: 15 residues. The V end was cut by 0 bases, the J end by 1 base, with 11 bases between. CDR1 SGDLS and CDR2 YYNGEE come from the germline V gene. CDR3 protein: CASSVESGRSYEQYF. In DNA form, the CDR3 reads TGTGCCAGCAGCGTAGAATCGGGACGGTCCTACGAGCAGTACTTC.

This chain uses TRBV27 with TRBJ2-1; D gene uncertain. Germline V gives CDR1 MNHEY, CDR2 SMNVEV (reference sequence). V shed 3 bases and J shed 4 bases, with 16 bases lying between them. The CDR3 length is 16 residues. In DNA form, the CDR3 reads TGTGCCAGCAGTTTGCGGACCAACATGGGGTACAATGAGCAGTTCTTC. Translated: CASSLRTNMGYNEQFF.

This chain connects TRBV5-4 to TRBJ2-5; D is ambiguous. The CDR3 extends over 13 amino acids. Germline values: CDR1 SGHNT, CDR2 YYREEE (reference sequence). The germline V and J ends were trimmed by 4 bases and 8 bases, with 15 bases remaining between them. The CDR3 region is CASSARTELTQYF. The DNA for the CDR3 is TGTGCCAGCAGCGCAAGGACCGAGCTTACCCAGTACTTC.

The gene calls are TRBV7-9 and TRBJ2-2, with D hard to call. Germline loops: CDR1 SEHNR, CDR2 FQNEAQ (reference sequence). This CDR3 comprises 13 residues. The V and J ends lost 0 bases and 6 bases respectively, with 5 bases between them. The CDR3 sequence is CASSLALSGELFF. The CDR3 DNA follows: TGTGCCAGCAGCTTAGCACTTTCCGGGGAGCTGTTTTTT.

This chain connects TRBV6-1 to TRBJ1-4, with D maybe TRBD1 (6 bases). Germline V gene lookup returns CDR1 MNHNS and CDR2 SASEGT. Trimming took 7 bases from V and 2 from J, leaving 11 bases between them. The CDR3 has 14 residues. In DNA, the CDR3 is TGTGCCAGCACCTCAGGGGCGACTAATGAAAAACTGTTTTTT. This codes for CASTSGATNEKLFF.

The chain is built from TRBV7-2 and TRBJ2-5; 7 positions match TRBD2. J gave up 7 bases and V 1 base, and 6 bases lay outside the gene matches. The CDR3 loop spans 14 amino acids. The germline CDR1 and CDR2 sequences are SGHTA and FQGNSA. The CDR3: CASSLDGGGWTQYF. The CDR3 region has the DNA TGTGCCAGCAGCTTAGATGGGGGGGGATGGACCCAGTACTTC. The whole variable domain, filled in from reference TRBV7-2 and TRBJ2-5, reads GAGVSQSPSNKVTEKGKDVELRCDPISGHTALYWYRQSLGQGLEFLIYFQGNSAPDKSGLPSDRFSAERTGGSVSTLTIQRTQQEDSAVYLCASSLDGGGWTQYFGPGTRLLVL.

The CDR3 DNA reads TGCGCCAGCAGCATACAGGGAAGTGGGGGAACTGAAGCTTTCTTT. This gives the protein CASSIQGSGGTEAFF. The rearrangement joins TRBV5-1 to TRBJ1-1; D may be TRBD1 (6 bases). The V gene's germline CDR1 is SGHRS and CDR2 YFSETQ. This CDR3 has 15 amino acids. V lost 4 bases, J lost 5 bases, and 18 bases lay in between.

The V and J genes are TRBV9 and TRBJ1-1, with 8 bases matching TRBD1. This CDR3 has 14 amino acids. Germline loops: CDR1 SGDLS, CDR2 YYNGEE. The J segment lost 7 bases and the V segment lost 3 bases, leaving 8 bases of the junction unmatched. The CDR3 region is CASSDQDREVEAFF. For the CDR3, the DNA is TGTGCCAGCAGCGACCAGGACAGGGAGGTTGAAGCTTTCTTT.

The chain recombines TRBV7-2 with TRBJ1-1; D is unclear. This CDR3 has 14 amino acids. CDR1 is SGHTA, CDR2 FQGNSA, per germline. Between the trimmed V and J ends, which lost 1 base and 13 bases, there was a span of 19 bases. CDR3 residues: CASSLGGSLLKLFF. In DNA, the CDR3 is TGTGCCAGCAGCTTAGGAGGGTCCTTGTTGAAGCTTTTCTTT.

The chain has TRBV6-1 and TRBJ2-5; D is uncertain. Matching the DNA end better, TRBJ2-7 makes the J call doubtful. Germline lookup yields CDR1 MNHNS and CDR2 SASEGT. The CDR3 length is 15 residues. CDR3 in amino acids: CASSEGPGPSYEQYF. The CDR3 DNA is TGTGCCAGCAGTGAAGGCCCTGGGCCCTCCTACGAGCAGTACTTC.

The CDR3 DNA follows: TGTGCCAGCAGCTTTTCACCAGGGAACACTGAAGCTTTCTTT. Amino acids: CASSFSPGNTEAFF. The chain joins TRBV7-8 to TRBJ1-1; D is undetermined. Trimming stripped 3 bases from V and 1 base from J, with 9 bases between. Germline CDR1 and CDR2: SGHVS and FQNEAQ. This CDR3 region has 14 residues.

The CDR3 loop is CASSLGAGREATDTQYF. In DNA, the CDR3 is TGTGCCAGCAGCTTGGGGGCCGGCAGGGAGGCCACAGATACGCAGTATTTT. The chain uses TRBV5-4 and TRBJ2-3; a weak D match, TRBD2 (6 bases). Germline V lookup: CDR1 SGHNT, CDR2 YYREEE (reference sequence). Trimming shortened V by 0 bases and J by 2 bases, and 16 bases separated the two germline ends. The CDR3 covers 17 residues.

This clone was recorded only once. The DNA of the CDR3 is TGCGCCAGCACTCAAAGCGCCAATCCATCCTACAATGAGCAGTTCTTC. The encoded protein is CASTQSANPSYNEQFF. The chain employs TRBV5-1 and TRBJ2-1, with D uncertain. Germline CDR1 reads SGHRS; CDR2 reads YFSETQ. The V and J ends lost 6 bases and 1 base respectively, with 17 bases between them. The CDR3 length is 16 residues.

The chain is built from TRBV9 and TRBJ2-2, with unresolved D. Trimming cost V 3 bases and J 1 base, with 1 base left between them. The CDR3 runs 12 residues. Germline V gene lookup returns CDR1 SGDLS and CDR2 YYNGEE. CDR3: CASSGNTGELFF. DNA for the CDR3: TGTGCCAGCAGCGGGAACACCGGGGAGCTGTTTTTT.

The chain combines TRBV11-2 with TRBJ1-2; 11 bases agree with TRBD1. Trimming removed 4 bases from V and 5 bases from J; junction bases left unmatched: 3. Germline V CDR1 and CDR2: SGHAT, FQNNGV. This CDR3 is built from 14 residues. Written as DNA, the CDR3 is TGTGCCAGCAGCTCCGGGACAGGGGGATATGGCTACACCTTC. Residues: CASSSGTGGYGYTF.

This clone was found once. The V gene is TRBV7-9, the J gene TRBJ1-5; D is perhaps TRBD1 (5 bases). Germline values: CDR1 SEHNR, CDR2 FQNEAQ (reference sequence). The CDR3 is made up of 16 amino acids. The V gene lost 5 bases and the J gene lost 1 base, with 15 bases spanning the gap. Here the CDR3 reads CASSPSGRDSNQPQHF. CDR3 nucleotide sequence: TGTGCCAGCAGCCCTAGCGGCCGGGACAGCAATCAGCCCCAGCATTTT. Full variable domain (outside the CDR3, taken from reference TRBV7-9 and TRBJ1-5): DTGVSQNPRHKITKRGQNVTFRCDPISEHNRLYWYRQTLGQGPEFLTYFQNEAQLEKSRLLSDRFSAERPKGSFSTLEIQRTEQGDSAMYLCASSPSGRDSNQPQHFGDGTRLSIL.

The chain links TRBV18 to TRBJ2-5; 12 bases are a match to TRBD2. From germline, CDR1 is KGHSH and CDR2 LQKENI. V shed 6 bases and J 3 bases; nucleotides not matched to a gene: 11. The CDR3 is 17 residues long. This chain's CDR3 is CASSSQQLAGGKETQYF. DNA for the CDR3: TGTGCCAGCTCCTCCCAACAGCTAGCGGGAGGGAAAGAGACCCAGTACTTC.